The source of this T cell receptor beta chain is a study of regulatory T cells in long-lasting Graves disease. Study summary: Antithyroid drugs had been taken by newly diagnosed Graves' patients for under 3 months.

This clonotype has just a few counts. Its antigen is unknown. As to time point: newly diagnosed GD, antithyroid drugs for less than 3 months. PBMC RNA served as the TCR library source. This CDR3 has 17 amino acids. CDR1 is LGHNA and CDR2 is YNFKEQ in the germline V gene. Trimming at V came to 3 bases and at J to 4 bases, leaving 11 bases not matched to a gene. Study-wide points: Compared with new cases, persistent Graves' patients showed reduced TCR diversity.

Arm-PCR with iRepertoire HTBI primers amplified the CDR3 regions for these TCR beta libraries. TCRdb reprocessed the multiplex PCR reads with MiXCR, giving one entry per CDR3 protein. The data show 400,000 to 550,000 distinct CDR3 sequences, approximately 16% seen once. These same data were also listed under a study on T cells in Graves' hyperthyroidism and ophthalmopathy.

The chain joins TRBV4-2 to TRBJ2-7, with TRBD1 matching over 11 bases. This specimen was peripheral blood mononuclear cells (PBMCs), taken at new diagnosis, from a patient treated with antithyroid drugs. The origin of this receptor is a woman in her late teens or twenties with Graves disease. The CDR3 region is CASSQSRRDRGFYEQYF. CDR3 in DNA: TGTGCCAGCAGCCAGTCGCGCCGGGACAGGGGGTTTTACGAGCAGTACTTC.